The text below deals with one T cell receptor beta chain. Antigen: not known. It was across several immunoSEQ plates that each subset's genomic DNA was evenly split. Only in-frame clones appear in the TCRdb table, and some are missing; sequencing was by immunoSEQ multiplex PCR. This sample has over 2 million clones, with approximately 94% found just once. These data belong to a study of shared clonotypes between healthy human individuals. Study-level results: Few donors limited the genetic and exposure-history diversity represented. The authors sampled blood alone, and tissue repertoires likely differ.

This CDR3 spans 19 amino acids. V lost 2 bases to trimming and J lost 2 bases; unmatched junction nucleotides: 16. CDR1 MNHEY and CDR2 SMNVEV come from the germline V gene (reference sequence). Naive CD8 isolation took CD45RO-negative cells positively selected for CCR7 and excluded terminally differentiated effector memory CD45RA+ cells. V is TRBV27 and J is TRBJ2-7, with TRBD1 identical over 9 bases. The source is a man aged 18 to 30 in good health. Sequencing used naive CD8+ T cells sorted from blood. The CDR3 DNA follows: TGTGCCAGCAGTTTAACCGGGACAGGGTCGGGTCTCTTACCCTACGAGCAGTACTTC. Protein sequence: CASSLTGTGSGLLPYEQYF.